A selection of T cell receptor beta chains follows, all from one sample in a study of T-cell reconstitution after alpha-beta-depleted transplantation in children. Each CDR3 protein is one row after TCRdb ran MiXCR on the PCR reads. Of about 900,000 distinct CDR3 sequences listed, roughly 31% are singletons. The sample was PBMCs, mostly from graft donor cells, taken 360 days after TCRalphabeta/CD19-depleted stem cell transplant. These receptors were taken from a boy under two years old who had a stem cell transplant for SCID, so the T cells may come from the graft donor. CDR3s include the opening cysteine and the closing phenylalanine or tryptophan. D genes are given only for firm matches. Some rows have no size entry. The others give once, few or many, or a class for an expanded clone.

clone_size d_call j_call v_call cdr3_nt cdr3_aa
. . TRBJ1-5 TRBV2 TGTGCCAGCAGTGAACTTGGGCACCCGGATCAGCCCCAGCATTTT CASSELGHPDQPQHF
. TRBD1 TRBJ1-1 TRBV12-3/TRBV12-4 TGTGCCAGCAGTCCCTTGGGACAGGGAAGAGGGAGGAACACTGAAGCTTTCTTT CASSPLGQGRGRNTEAFF
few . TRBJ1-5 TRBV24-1 TGTGCCACCAGTTGTGCAGGGGTCCAGCCCCAGCATTTT CATSCAGVQPQHF
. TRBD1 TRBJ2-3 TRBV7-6 TGTGCCAGCAGCTTAGGGACAGGGACCCTAACAGATACGCAGTATTTT CASSLGTGTLTDTQYF
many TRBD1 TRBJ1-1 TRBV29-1 TGCAGCGTGTCGGGACAGGAAGCTTTCTTT CSVSGQEAFF
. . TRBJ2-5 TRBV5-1 TGCGCCAGCAACCCTGGGGGGCACCAGGAGACCCAGTACTTC CASNPGGHQETQYF
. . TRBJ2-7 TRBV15 TGTGCCACCAGCAGAGACCTCTCGGAGGTGATTTACGAGCAGTACTTC CATSRDLSEVIYEQYF
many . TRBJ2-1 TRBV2 TGTGCCAGCAGTGAAGGGTACAATGAGCAGTTCTTC CASSEGYNEQFF
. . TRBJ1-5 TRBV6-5 TGTGCCAGCCAAAGGGAGGGTTGGGGGAAGCCCCAGCATTTT CASQREGWGKPQHF
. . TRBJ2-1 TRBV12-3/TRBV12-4 TGTGCCAGCAGTTTTCCTATTTTGGTTAAGAACCGGCAGTTCTTC CASSFPILVKNRQFF
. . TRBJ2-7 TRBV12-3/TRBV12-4 TGTGCCAGCAGTTTCGCAGGGGCCGACTACGAGCAGTACTTC CASSFAGADYEQYF
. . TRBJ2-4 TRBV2 TGTGCCAGCAGTGAATTGAAGGGTGGAGACAAAAACATTCAGTACTTC CASSELKGGDKNIQYF
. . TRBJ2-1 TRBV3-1 TGTGCCAGCAGCCAAGATTACGAGCAGTTCTTC CASSQDYEQFF